The 18 T cell receptor beta chains below were found in one sample sequenced in a study of blood T cell repertoires in COVID-19. Sequenced by immunoSEQ multiplex PCR; TCRdb stores in-frame clones only, minus some. The data hold roughly 240,000 clones, with approximately 86% observed a single time. The sample comprised peripheral blood. The receptor set was obtained from an older woman who had recovered from COVID-19.

The chain carries TRBV12-3 or TRBV12-4 and TRBJ2-3, with D uncertain. V dropped 8 bases and J dropped 0 bases, with 9 bases sitting between them. CDR3 length: 13 residues. CDR3 in amino acids: CASSSWSTDTQYF. The CDR3, as DNA: TGTGCCAGCTCCAGTTGGAGCACAGATACGCAGTATTTT.

The chain links TRBV24-1 to TRBJ1-2; no clear D. This CDR3 has 13 amino acids. V was clipped by 4 bases and J by 4 bases, with 9 bases between them. In germline, CDR1 is KGHDR, CDR2 SFDVKD. CDR3 region: CATSDRQLYGYTF. As DNA, the CDR3 is TGTGCCACCAGTGACAGACAACTCTATGGCTACACCTTC.

The rearrangement uses TRBV5-1 and TRBJ2-7, with a tentative D call TRBD1 (6 bases). Germline-derived CDR1 and CDR2 are SGHRS and YFSETQ. The CDR3 totals 14 residues. Trimming left V 4 bases short and J 1 base short, with 12 bases between. This CDR3 is CASSPSGDSYEQYF. CDR3 DNA sequence: TGCGCCAGCAGCCCATCAGGGGATTCCTACGAGCAGTACTTC.

The chain employs TRBV3-1 (or the pseudogene TRBV3-2) and TRBJ1-6, with TRBD1 matching 8 bases. Germline V CDR1 and CDR2: LGHDT, YNNKEL (reference sequence). The CDR3 consists of 14 residues. The V segment lost 3 bases and the J segment 7 bases; nucleotides outside the gene matches: 2. The chain's CDR3 is CASSHGQGNSPLHF. The CDR3 DNA reads as TGTGCCAGCAGCCACGGACAGGGAAATTCACCCCTCCACTTT.

The genes are TRBV4-3 and TRBJ1-1; D is perhaps TRBD1 (5 bases). Germline CDR1 and CDR2: LGHNA and YSLEER. CDR3 length equals 13 residues. Deletions cut 5 bases from V and 3 bases from J, with 10 bases between. This chain's CDR3 is CASSSGGYTEAFF. The CDR3 DNA reads TGCGCCAGCAGCTCGGGGGGGTACACTGAAGCTTTCTTT.

This clone was detected a few times. The chain combines TRBV5-1 with TRBJ1-1; D may be TRBD1 (6 bases). Germline lookup yields CDR1 SGHRS and CDR2 YFSETQ. The CDR3 spans 15 residues. V was shortened by 2 bases and J by 5 bases, with 16 bases between the two germline ends. CDR3 sequence reads: CASSFGNEGETEAFF. DNA for the CDR3: TGCGCCAGCAGCTTCGGGAATGAGGGGGAAACTGAAGCTTTCTTT.

The table lists this clone with a few counts. The chain employs TRBV5-4 and TRBJ1-2; 10 bases line up with TRBD1. Looked up from germline, CDR1 is SGHNT and CDR2 is YYREEE (reference sequence). The CDR3 extends over 14 amino acids. V lost 10 bases to trimming and J lost 4 bases; unmatched junction nucleotides: 10. The CDR3 nucleotides read TGTGCCCTCACGAGGGGACAGGGGAGCTATGGCTACACCTTC. Translating it yields CALTRGQGSYGYTF.

This chain links TRBV6-5 with TRBJ1-1; D is undetermined. The V gene's germline CDR1 is MNHEY and CDR2 SVGAGI. Trimming removed 5 bases from V and 2 bases from J, with 9 bases in between. CDR3 length: 13 amino acids. The CDR3, as DNA: TGTGCCAGCAGTAAGGAGGTTAACACTGAAGCTTTCTTT. Amino acids: CASSKEVNTEAFF.

The chain employs TRBV5-6 and TRBJ1-6; 12 nucleotides line up with TRBD1. CDR1 SGHDT and CDR2 YYEEEE come from the germline V gene. The V and J ends lost 4 bases and 2 bases, in that order; junction bases with no gene match: 1. This CDR3 comprises 16 residues. CDR3 in amino acids: CASSRDRGPYNSPLHF. CDR3 bases: TGTGCCAGCAGCAGGGACAGGGGGCCCTATAATTCACCCCTCCACTTT.

The chain links TRBV5-1 to TRBJ1-2; 9 bases map to TRBD1. The V segment lost 3 bases and the J segment 4 bases; nucleotides outside the gene matches: 7. The CDR3 has 15 residues. Germline assignment: CDR1 SGHRS and CDR2 YFSETQ. CDR3 sequence: CASSSGTTGGYGYTF. The CDR3 DNA follows: TGCGCCAGCAGCTCCGGGACGACAGGGGGCTATGGCTACACCTTC.

The V and J genes are TRBV5-4 and TRBJ2-7; 8 positions match TRBD1. V dropped 0 bases and J dropped 4; count of bases not matched to a gene: 3. Germline lookup yields CDR1 SGHNT and CDR2 YYREEE (reference sequence). CDR3 length equals 14 residues. Written as DNA, the CDR3 is TGTGCCAGCAGCTTGGGACAGGGGCCATACGAGCAGTACTTC. This gives the protein CASSLGQGPYEQYF.

The genes are TRBV6-1 and TRBJ2-1; 9 bases are a match to TRBD2. Germline trimming cut 3 bases from V and 7 bases from J; bases unmatched to any gene: 7. CDR3 length: 15 residues. Germline V lookup: CDR1 MNHNS, CDR2 SASEGT. CDR3 sequence reads: CASSERSGGRNEQFF. Here the CDR3 DNA reads TGTGCCAGCAGTGAGAGAAGCGGGGGGAGGAATGAGCAGTTCTTC.

This chain joins TRBV19 and TRBJ2-5; TRBD2 matches 7 bases. V gave up 5 bases and J gave up 2 bases; unmatched junction bases: 8. Per germline, CDR1 LNHDA and CDR2 SQIVND (reference sequence). The CDR3 runs 15 residues. The chain's CDR3 is CASSGPRTSQETQYF. The CDR3 DNA sequence: TGTGCCAGTAGTGGGCCCCGGACTAGTCAAGAGACCCAGTACTTC.

The rearrangement joins TRBV6-2 or TRBV6-3 to TRBJ1-3; 8 bases align to TRBD1. Losses at the gene ends were 4 bases for V and 0 bases for J; bases not matched to a gene: 5. The length of the CDR3 is 16 residues. Germline CDR1 MNHEY, CDR2 SVGEGT. This CDR3 reads CASSWTGTSSGNTIYF. DNA for the CDR3: TGTGCCAGCAGTTGGACAGGGACTTCCTCTGGAAACACCATATATTTT.

This clone showed up just a few times. The genes are TRBV6-2 or TRBV6-3 and TRBJ2-1; 12 nucleotides line up with TRBD2. The CDR3 totals 18 residues. Germline CDR1 reads MNHEY; CDR2 reads SVGEGT. The V segment lost 0 bases and the J segment 9 bases; nucleotides outside the gene matches: 12. This CDR3 is CASSYSKGSLAGGAEQFF. The CDR3 bases are TGTGCCAGCAGTTACTCAAAGGGGTCACTAGCGGGGGGTGCTGAGCAGTTCTTC.

A single count supports this clone. This chain connects TRBV10-1 to TRBJ1-2; D not certain. Germline V gene data show CDR1 as WNHNN and CDR2 as SYGVQD (reference sequence). This CDR3 has 13 residues. The V gene lost 2 bases and the J gene lost 4 bases, with 8 bases spanning the gap. The CDR3 sequence: CASSETHTYGYTF. DNA for the CDR3: TGCGCCAGCAGTGAGACCCACACCTATGGCTACACCTTC.

The rearrangement uses TRBV28 and TRBJ1-2, with D possibly matching TRBD1 (5 bases). Germline CDR1 reads MDHEN; CDR2 reads SYDVKM. V was shortened by 1 base and J by 3 bases, with 18 bases between the two germline ends. The CDR3 is 17 amino acids. In nucleotides, the CDR3 is TGTGCCAGCAGTTTATCCTCGGGGGGACGAGGGGACTATGGCTACACCTTC. Amino acid sequence: CASSLSSGGRGDYGYTF.

This clone was seen a few times. The chain recombines TRBV5-1 with TRBJ2-7, with TRBD2 identical over 13 bases. The CDR3 consists of 16 residues. V shed 0 bases, J shed 1 base, and the junction held 1 base outside the gene matches. Germline V CDR1 and CDR2: SGHRS, YFSETQ. The CDR3 loop is CASSLGTSGGSYEQYF. The CDR3 DNA reads as TGCGCCAGCAGCTTGGGGACTAGCGGGGGTTCCTACGAGCAGTACTTC.